This is a list of T cell receptor beta chains from one sample in a study of CD8+ T cells in alopecia areata. The protocol was immunoSEQ multiplex PCR, while the TCRdb copy is restricted to in-frame clones and leaves out a portion. The sample shows 110,000 to 150,000 clones, about three fifths of them seen only once. The sequencing used CD4+ T cells sorted from blood, collected at week 0. These receptors came from a human donor with alopecia areata. CDR3s include the opening cysteine and the closing phenylalanine or tryptophan.

v_call cdr3_aa
TRBV6-5 CASSSTLGNSYEQYF
TRBV10-3 CAIRGTSGQETQYF
TRBV7-9 CASSPGGGTTYQETQYF
TRBV30 CAWRPTGSNYGYTF
TRBV29-1 CSVDRAGYTF
TRBV7-2 CASSWGLNTEAFF
TRBV29-1 CSVSDRKNHLNTEAFF
TRBV4-3 CASSHAPNTDTQYF
TRBV6-1 CASRESGSSNYGYTF
TRBV7-9 CASSNFGTGGARDGYTF
TRBV27 CASSSGQSLYEQYF
TRBV29-1 CSAGGGSGQPQHF
TRBV7-2 CASSPSGANYGYTF
TRBV11-3 CASSHRRIYEQYF
TRBV5-4 CASSSQGQTYGYTF
TRBV29-1 CSVDVRGTGKYEQYF
TRBV5-1 CASAFGAGELFF
TRBV30 CAWRITGTLGGGYTF
TRBV29-1 CSVGENYGYTF
TRBV6-5 CASSEAGNYGYTF
TRBV7-9 CAIIGTGNLYYEQYF
TRBV7-9 CASRFIVQEQFF
TRBV29-1 CSVETRSLYEQYF
TRBV19 CATLGKGLPYSGANVLTF
TRBV15 CATSNRDRVYEQYF
TRBV7-3 CASSIQGSGTGNEAFF
TRBV5-1 CASSHGGDSPLHF
TRBV18 CASSPTGPNYGYTF
TRBV5-1 CASSSKPTSGGYQETQYF
TRBV30 CAWRSEGAPSPYF
TRBV18 CASSPRQGATNTEAFF
TRBV4-1 CASSLGGLPYNEQFF
TRBV4-1 CASRRTGGRGDNEQFF
TRBV5-6 CASSRGEVSYEQYF
TRBV10-3 CAISESDYAGANVLTF
TRBV5-1 CASSLRSSGQETQYF
TRBV20-1 CSARQGLGYTF
TRBV6-6 CASSQRSQGGNEQFF
TRBV29-1 CSDDREGGYTF
TRBV2 CASSPPYTDTQYF
TRBV7-8 CASRGQSNQPQHF
TRBV7-6 CASSSPGLYGYTF
TRBV29-1 CSVGLSYEQYF
TRBV6-4 CASSDPTDYSGVTEETQYF
TRBV7-9 CASSLDQNFYGYTF
TRBV5-6 CASSPDRGSPDTQYF
TRBV4-3 CASSQVAGQPQHF
TRBV6-5 CASSYGITSNSPLHF
TRBV7-9 CASRRDSGLPQHF
TRBV4-3 CASSQDLGRDRVYF
TRBV5-1 CASSLEWEGKLFF
TRBV14 CASSQDRVNTEAFF